Shown below are 18 T cell receptor beta chains from a single sample sequenced in a study of T-cell reconstitution after alpha-beta-depleted transplantation in children. Using unique molecular identifiers, the investigators prepared the TCRbeta library. TCRdb processed the PCR reads anew with MiXCR; each CDR3 protein has one entry. The data contain 300,000 to 400,000 distinct CDR3 sequences, about 14% of them singletons. The material sequenced was PBMCs, taken from the stem cell graft. Receptor source: a human donor who donated a stem cell graft to a child with Fanconi anemia.

This clonotype was counted at least ten times. The gene calls are TRBV2 and TRBJ1-2, with D perhaps TRBD1 (5 bases). There are 13 residues in the CDR3. The germline V gene has CDR1 SNHLY and CDR2 FYNNEI. Trimming took off 7 bases at V and 1 base at J, with 10 bases between the two ends. The CDR3 spells CASIMGRNYGYTF. CDR3 coding DNA: TGTGCCAGCATTATGGGACGTAACTATGGCTACACCTTC.

This clonotype was found many times. The chain combines TRBV20-1 with TRBJ2-7, with a possible D match to TRBD2 (5 bases). Germline V gene data show CDR1 as DFQATT and CDR2 as SNEGSKA (reference sequence). This CDR3 comprises 11 residues. The CDR3 protein is CSVRSTGEQYV. The DNA for the CDR3 is TGCAGTGTTAGAAGTACGGGGGAGCAGTACGTC.

This clonotype occurred many times. This chain uses TRBV4-3 with TRBJ1-2; no definite D call. Germline V gives CDR1 LGHNA, CDR2 YSLEER. The germline V and J ends were trimmed by 0 bases and 3 bases, with 5 bases remaining between them. The CDR3 consists of 13 residues. The CDR3 nucleotides read TGCGCCAGCAGCCAAGAGACCTACTATGGCTACACCTTC. This sequence encodes CASSQETYYGYTF.

Remarks on this clonotype: Just one base apart from a much larger clone, this may be a read error. This chain links TRBV5-6 with TRBJ2-7; possible D gene TRBD1, 5 bases. The CDR3 extends over 13 amino acids. Per germline, CDR1 SGHDT and CDR2 YYEEEE. The DNA for the CDR3 is TGTGTCAGCAGCGCAGCAGGGAACGGCGAGCAGTACTTC. Protein product: CVSSAAGNGEQYF.

There are a few counts of this clonotype. This chain uses TRBV4-2 with TRBJ2-3, with 12 bases fitting TRBD2. The CDR3 spans 17 residues. Germline V gives CDR1 LGHNA, CDR2 YNFKEQ. The J segment lost 2 bases and the V segment lost 4 bases, leaving 7 bases of the junction unmatched. For the CDR3, the DNA is TGTGCCAGCAGCCCCCTAGCGGGGGGGTCTTTCACAGATACGCAGTATTTT. It translates to CASSPLAGGSFTDTQYF.

The J gene is TRBJ2-7, the V gene TRBV27; 10 bases fit TRBD1. Germline-derived CDR1 and CDR2 are MNHEY and SMNVEV (reference sequence). The CDR3 runs to 15 residues. The ends lost 4 bases at V and 3 bases at J; junction bases unmatched: 6. Here the CDR3 DNA reads TGTGCCAGCAGTTACAGAGGACAGGGGGGCTACGAGCAGTACTTC. It is translated as CASSYRGQGGYEQYF.

The chain carries TRBV30 and TRBJ2-1; a weak D match, TRBD1 (5 bases). Germline V lookup: CDR1 GTSNPN, CDR2 SVGIG (reference sequence). This CDR3 comprises 13 residues. Trimming removed 1 base from V and 5 bases from J, with 9 bases in between. The CDR3 reads CAWSGGRDNEQFF. In DNA form, the CDR3 reads TGTGCCTGGAGTGGAGGCAGGGACAATGAGCAGTTCTTC.

The chain recombines TRBV6-5 with TRBJ1-1; D uncertain. Germline V gene lookup returns CDR1 MNHEY and CDR2 SVGAGI. V dropped 5 bases and J dropped 6 bases, with 10 bases sitting between them. This CDR3 is built from 12 residues. The CDR3 bases are TGTGCCAGCAGTAACCCCAAGGCTGAAGCTTTCTTT. Its protein product is CASSNPKAEAFF.

This clonotype appeared once. This chain connects TRBV12-3 or TRBV12-4 to TRBJ2-7, with 7 positions matching TRBD2. V gave up 5 bases and J gave up 3 bases; unmatched junction bases: 1. The CDR3 is 12 amino acids. CDR3 coding DNA: TGTGCCAGCAGTCGGGAGGACTACGAGCAGTACGTC. Translating gives CASSREDYEQYV.

This clonotype was seen repeatedly, ten times or more. Here the CDR3 DNA reads TGTGCCATCAGCTATACAGGGGAAACGGGTTCACCCCTCCACTTT. This translates into CAISYTGETGSPLHF. The chain links TRBV10-3 to TRBJ1-6, with 7 bases matching TRBD1. This CDR3 has 15 amino acids. Germline lookup yields CDR1 ENHRY and CDR2 SYGVKD. Trimming cost V 6 bases and J 9 bases; bases outside gene matches: 11.

There are a few counts of this clonotype. The chain uses TRBV15 and TRBJ2-2, with D tentatively TRBD2 (5 bases). Germline CDR1 and CDR2: LNHNV and YYDKDF (reference sequence). Trimming took 6 bases from V and 3 from J, leaving 8 bases between them. CDR3 size: 13 residues. The CDR3 coding sequence is TGTGCCACCAGAGCGGACTACACCGGGGAGCTGTTTTTT. As protein: CATRADYTGELFF.

This clonotype was counted ten times or more. The V and J genes are TRBV7-2 and TRBJ1-1, with D perhaps TRBD1 (5 bases). With 3 bases removed from V and 6 bases from J, the gap between germline ends came to 17 bases. The CDR3 has 15 amino acids. Looked up from germline, CDR1 is SGHTA and CDR2 is FQGNSA. CDR3: CASSFLSGGKAEAFF. DNA of the CDR3: TGTGCCAGCAGCTTCCTAAGTGGGGGGAAGGCTGAAGCTTTCTTT.

The V gene is TRBV4-3, the J gene TRBJ2-2; D is undetermined. The CDR3 runs 15 residues. The V gene lost 1 base and the J gene lost 3 bases, with 9 bases spanning the gap. Germline CDR1 LGHNA, CDR2 YSLEER. This CDR3 reads CASSQGAVHTGELFF. The CDR3 DNA reads as TGCGCCAGCAGCCAAGGGGCAGTGCACACCGGGGAGCTGTTTTTT.

This clonotype has more than one count but fewer than ten. The chain is built from TRBV29-1 and TRBJ2-7, with 7 positions matching TRBD1. Trimming took 7 bases from V and 4 from J; bases not matched to a gene: 13. CDR3 length: 14 residues. Germline CDR1 is SQVTM and CDR2 is ANQGSEA. DNA for the CDR3: TGCAGCGCCTATCAGACAGGGAGTTCTTACGAGCAGTACTTC. It translates to CSAYQTGSSYEQYF.

J is TRBJ2-7 and V is TRBV29-1; D is unclear. The germline CDR1 and CDR2 sequences are SQVTM and ANQGSEA. The V gene lost 6 bases and the J gene lost 2 bases, with 11 bases spanning the gap. The CDR3 runs to 12 residues. The CDR3 is CSVKGRPYEQYF. The CDR3 coding sequence is TGCAGCGTAAAGGGAAGACCCTACGAGCAGTACTTC.

The genes are TRBV7-9 and TRBJ1-1; D gene unclear. V lost 5 bases to trimming and J lost 4 bases, with 8 bases between them. Germline CDR1 and CDR2: SEHNR and FQNEAQ (reference sequence). This CDR3 contains 12 residues. CDR3 nucleotide sequence: TGTGCCAGCAGCCCTGAATTCACTGAAGCTTTCTTT. Translated: CASSPEFTEAFF. The whole variable domain, remainder taken from reference TRBV7-9 and TRBJ1-1, is DTGVSQNPRHKITKRGQNVTFRCDPISEHNRLYWYRQTLGQGPEFLTYFQNEAQLEKSRLLSDRFSAERPKGSFSTLEIQRTEQGDSAMYLCASSPEFTEAFFGQGTRLTVV.

The chain joins TRBV12-3 or TRBV12-4 to TRBJ1-4; 7 bases align to TRBD1. J gave up 2 bases and V 6 bases, and 6 bases lay outside the gene matches. The CDR3 runs 15 residues. The CDR3 here is CASSQNRGTNEKLFF. As DNA, the CDR3 is TGTGCCAGCAGCCAAAACAGGGGTACTAATGAAAAACTGTTTTTT.

The V gene is TRBV20-1, the J gene TRBJ1-1; no clear D gene. The germline V gene has CDR1 DFQATT and CDR2 SNEGSKA (reference sequence). The V gene lost 0 bases and the J gene lost 1 base, with 9 bases spanning the gap. The CDR3 has 14 residues. This CDR3 is CSARERRKNTEAFF. CDR3 DNA: TGCAGTGCTAGAGAGAGGCGGAAGAACACTGAAGCTTTCTTT.